The sequence of this T cell receptor beta chain was determined in a study of cytomegalovirus exposure and HLA in healthy donors. Donors consisted of healthy bone marrow donors. PCR used 60 Vbeta primers and 13 Jbeta primers. Only in-frame clones appear in the TCRdb table, and some are missing; sequencing was by immunoSEQ multiplex PCR. Of about 110,000 clones listed, 81% are singletons. As concerns this clone: Its antigen remains unknown.

This CDR3 comprises 16 residues. After removal of 2 bases from V and 6 bases from J, the junction contained 7 bases not matched to a gene. Germline-derived CDR1 and CDR2 are KGHSH and LQKENI. The study's findings and limits: In vitro checks showed that a few CMV-associated chains really do target CMV antigens. Later analysis associated a missense DCLRE1C variant with TCR beta V- and J-gene trimming.

Input material: PBMCs. This receptor was taken from a woman in her twenties or thirties in good health and CMV-seronegative. The rearrangement links TRBV18 to TRBJ2-1; TRBD2 matches at 10 bases. The CDR3 DNA reads TGTGCCAGCTCACCAAAATGGCTAGCGGGAGTCAATGAGCAGTTCTTC. Translating it yields CASSPKWLAGVNEQFF.